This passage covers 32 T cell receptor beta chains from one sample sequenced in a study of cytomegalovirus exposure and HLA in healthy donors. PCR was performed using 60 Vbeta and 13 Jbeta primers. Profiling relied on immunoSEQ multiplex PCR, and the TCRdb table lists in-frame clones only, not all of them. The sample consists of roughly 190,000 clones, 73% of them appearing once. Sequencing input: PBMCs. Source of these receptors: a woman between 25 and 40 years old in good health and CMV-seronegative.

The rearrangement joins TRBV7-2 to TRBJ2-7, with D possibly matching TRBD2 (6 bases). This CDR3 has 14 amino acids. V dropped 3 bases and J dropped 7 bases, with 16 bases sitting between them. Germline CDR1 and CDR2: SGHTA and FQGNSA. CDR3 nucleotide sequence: TGTGCCAGCAGCTTCGGTGATATCGGGACTGAGCAGTACTTC. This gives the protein CASSFGDIGTEQYF.

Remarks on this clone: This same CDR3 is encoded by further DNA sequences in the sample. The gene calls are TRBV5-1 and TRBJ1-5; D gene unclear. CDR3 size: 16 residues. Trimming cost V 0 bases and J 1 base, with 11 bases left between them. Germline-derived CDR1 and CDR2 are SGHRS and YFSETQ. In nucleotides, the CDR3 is TGCGCCAGCAGCTTGGGGCCCAGAGGGAGCAATCAGCCCCAGCATTTT. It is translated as CASSLGPRGSNQPQHF.

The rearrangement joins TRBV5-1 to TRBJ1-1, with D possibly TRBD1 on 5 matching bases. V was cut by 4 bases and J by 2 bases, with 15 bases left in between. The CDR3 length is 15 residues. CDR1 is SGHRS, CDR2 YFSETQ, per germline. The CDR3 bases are TGCGCCAGCAGCAAGGGACGCGGGGTCAACACTGAAGCTTTCTTT. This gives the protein CASSKGRGVNTEAFF.

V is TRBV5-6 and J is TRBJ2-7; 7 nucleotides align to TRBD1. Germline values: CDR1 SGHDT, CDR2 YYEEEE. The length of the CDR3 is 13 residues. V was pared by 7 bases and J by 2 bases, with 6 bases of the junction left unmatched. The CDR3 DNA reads TGTGCCAGCCAGACAGGGTCCGCCTACGAGCAGTACTTC. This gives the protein CASQTGSAYEQYF. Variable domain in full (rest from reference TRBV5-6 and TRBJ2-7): DAGVTQSPTHLIKTRGQQVTLRCSPKSGHDTVSWYQQALGQGPQFIFQYYEEEERQRGNFPDRFSGHQFPNYSSELNVNALLLGDSALYLCASQTGSAYEQYFGPGTRLTVT.

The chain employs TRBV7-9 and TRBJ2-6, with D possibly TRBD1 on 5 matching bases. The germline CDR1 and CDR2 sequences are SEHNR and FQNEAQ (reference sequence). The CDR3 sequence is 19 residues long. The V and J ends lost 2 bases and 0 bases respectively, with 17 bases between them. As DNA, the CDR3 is TGTGCCAGCAGCTTAAGGCGGCAGGGCCGAGACTCTGGGGCCAACGTCCTGACTTTC. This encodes CASSLRRQGRDSGANVLTF.

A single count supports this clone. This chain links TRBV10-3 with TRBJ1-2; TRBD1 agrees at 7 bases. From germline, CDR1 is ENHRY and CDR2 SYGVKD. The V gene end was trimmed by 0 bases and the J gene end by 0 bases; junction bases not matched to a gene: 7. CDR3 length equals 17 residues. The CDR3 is CAISESRDSLANYGYTF. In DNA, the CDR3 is TGTGCCATCAGTGAGTCTAGGGACAGTCTAGCTAACTATGGCTACACCTTC.

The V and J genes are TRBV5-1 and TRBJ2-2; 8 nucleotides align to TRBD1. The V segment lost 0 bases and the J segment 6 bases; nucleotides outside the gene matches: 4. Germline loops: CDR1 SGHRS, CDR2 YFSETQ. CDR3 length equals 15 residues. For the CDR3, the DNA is TGCGCCAGCAGCTTGGGGACAGGGAGGTCCGGGGAGCTGTTTTTT. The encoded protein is CASSLGTGRSGELFF.

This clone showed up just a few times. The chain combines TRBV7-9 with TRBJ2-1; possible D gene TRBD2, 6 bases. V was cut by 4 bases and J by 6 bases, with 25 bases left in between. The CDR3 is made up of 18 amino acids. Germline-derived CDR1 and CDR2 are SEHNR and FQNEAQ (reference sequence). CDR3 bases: TGTGCCAGCAGCTCCACCCTAAGGGGTAGCGGAAGCCTCAATGAGCAGTTCTTC. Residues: CASSSTLRGSGSLNEQFF.

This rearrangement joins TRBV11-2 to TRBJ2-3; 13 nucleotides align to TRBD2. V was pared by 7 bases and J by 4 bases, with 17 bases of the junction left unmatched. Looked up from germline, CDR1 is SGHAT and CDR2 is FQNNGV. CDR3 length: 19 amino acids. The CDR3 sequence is CASNRLAGGLIGVADTQYF. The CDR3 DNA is TGTGCCAGCAACCGACTAGCGGGGGGCCTTATTGGTGTTGCAGATACGCAGTATTTT.

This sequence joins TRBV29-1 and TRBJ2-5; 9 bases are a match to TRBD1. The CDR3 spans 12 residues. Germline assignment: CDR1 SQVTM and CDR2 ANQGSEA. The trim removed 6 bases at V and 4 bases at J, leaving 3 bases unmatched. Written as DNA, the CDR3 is TGCAGCGTCGTACAGGGGGCAGAGACCCAGTACTTC. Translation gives CSVVQGAETQYF. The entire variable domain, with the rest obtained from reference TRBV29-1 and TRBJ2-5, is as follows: SAVISQKPSRDICQRGTSLTIQCQVDSQVTMMFWYRQQPGQSLTLIATANQGSEATYESGFVIDKFPISRPNLTFSTLTVSNMSPEDSSIYLCSVVQGAETQYFGPGTRLLVL.

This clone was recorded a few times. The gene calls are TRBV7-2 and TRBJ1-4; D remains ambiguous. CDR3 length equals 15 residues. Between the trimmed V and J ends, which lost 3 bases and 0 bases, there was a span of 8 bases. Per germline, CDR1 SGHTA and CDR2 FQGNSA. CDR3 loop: CASSFKGATNEKLFF. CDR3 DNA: TGTGCCAGCAGCTTCAAGGGAGCAACTAATGAAAAACTGTTTTTT.

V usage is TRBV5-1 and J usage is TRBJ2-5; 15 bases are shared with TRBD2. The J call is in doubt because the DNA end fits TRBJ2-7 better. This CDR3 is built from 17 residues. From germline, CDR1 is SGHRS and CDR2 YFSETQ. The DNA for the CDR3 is TGCGCCAGCAGCTTAGGGACTAGCGGGGGGACCGGCCGCGAGCAGTACTTC. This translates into CASSLGTSGGTGREQYF.

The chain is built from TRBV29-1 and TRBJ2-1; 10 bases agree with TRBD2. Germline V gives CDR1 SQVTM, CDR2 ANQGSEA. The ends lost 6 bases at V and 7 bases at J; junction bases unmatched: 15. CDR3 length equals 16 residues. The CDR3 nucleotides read TGCAGCGTCACCCCTCGGGAGAGCGGGAGGGTGAATGAGCAGTTCTTC. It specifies CSVTPRESGRVNEQFF.

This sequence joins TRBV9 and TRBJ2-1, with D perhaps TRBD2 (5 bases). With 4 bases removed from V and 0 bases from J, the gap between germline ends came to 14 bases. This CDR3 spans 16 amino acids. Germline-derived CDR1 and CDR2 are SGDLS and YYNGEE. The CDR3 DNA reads TGTGCCAGCAGCCCGCGGACTTCCACCTCCTACAATGAGCAGTTCTTC. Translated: CASSPRTSTSYNEQFF. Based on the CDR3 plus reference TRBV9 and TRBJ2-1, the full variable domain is DSGVTQTPKHLITATGQRVTLRCSPRSGDLSVYWYQQSLDQGLQFLIQYYNGEERAKGNILERFSAQQFPDLHSELNLSSLELGDSALYFCASSPRTSTSYNEQFFGPGTRLTVL.

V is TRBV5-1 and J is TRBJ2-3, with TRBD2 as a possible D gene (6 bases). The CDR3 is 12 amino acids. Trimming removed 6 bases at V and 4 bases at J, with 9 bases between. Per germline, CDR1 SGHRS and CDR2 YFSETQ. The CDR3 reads CASMEGSDTQYF. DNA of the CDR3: TGCGCCAGCATGGAGGGTTCAGATACGCAGTATTTT.

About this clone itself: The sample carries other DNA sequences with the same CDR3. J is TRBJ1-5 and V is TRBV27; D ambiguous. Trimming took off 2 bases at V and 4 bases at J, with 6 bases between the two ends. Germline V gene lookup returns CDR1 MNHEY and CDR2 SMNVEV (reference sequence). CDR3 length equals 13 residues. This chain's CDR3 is CASSLAGNQPQHF. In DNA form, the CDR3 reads TGTGCCAGCAGTTTAGCCGGGAATCAGCCCCAGCATTTT.

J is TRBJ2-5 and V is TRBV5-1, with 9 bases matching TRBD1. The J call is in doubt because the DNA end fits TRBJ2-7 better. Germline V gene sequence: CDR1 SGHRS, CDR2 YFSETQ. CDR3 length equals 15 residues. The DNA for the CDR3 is TGCGCCAGCAGCGACGCCAGACAGGGGGTGTACGAGCAGTACTTC. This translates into CASSDARQGVYEQYF.

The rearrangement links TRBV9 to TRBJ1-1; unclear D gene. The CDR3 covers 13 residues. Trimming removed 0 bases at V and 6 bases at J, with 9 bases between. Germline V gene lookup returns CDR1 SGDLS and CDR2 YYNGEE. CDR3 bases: TGTGCCAGCAGCGTAGTCTCAGTTGCTGAAGCTTTCTTT. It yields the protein CASSVVSVAEAFF.

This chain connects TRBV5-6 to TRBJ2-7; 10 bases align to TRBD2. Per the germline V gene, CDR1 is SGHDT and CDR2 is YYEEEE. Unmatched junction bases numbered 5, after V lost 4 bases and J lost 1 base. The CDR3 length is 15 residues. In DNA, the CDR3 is TGTGCCAGCAGCAGACTAGCGGGTCCGTCCTACGAGCAGTACTTC. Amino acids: CASSRLAGPSYEQYF.

CDR3 loop: CASSQLPENTEAFF. The CDR3 DNA sequence: TGTGCCAGCTCACAATTACCAGAGAACACTGAAGCTTTCTTT. The V gene is TRBV18, the J gene TRBJ1-1; D remains ambiguous. Between the trimmed V and J ends, which lost 4 bases and 1 base, there was a span of 10 bases. Germline lookup yields CDR1 KGHSH and CDR2 LQKENI. The CDR3 has 14 residues.

As DNA, the CDR3 is TGTGCCAGCAGCTTACTGCCCCCGGGACAGGGAGCATACAATGAGCAGTTCTTC. It codes for CASSLLPPGQGAYNEQFF. The chain recombines TRBV7-9 with TRBJ2-1; 9 bases align to TRBD1. The CDR3 sequence is 18 residues long. The germline CDR1 and CDR2 sequences are SEHNR and FQNEAQ (reference sequence). Trimming took 2 bases from V and 4 from J; bases not matched to a gene: 12.

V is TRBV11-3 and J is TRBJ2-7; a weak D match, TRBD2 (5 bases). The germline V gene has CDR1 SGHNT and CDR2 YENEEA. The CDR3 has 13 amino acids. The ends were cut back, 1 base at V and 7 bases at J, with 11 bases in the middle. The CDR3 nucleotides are TGTGCCAGCAGCTTAGGGCCAGGCGGGGAGCAGTACTTC. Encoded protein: CASSLGPGGEQYF.

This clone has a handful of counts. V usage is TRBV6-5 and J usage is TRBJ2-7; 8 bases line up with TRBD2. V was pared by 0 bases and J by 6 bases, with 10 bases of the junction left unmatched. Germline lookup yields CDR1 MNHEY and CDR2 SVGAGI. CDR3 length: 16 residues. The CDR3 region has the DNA TGTGCCAGCAGTTACTCGAGGAGGGCGGGAGGAGGCGAGCAGTACTTC. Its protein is CASSYSRRAGGGEQYF.

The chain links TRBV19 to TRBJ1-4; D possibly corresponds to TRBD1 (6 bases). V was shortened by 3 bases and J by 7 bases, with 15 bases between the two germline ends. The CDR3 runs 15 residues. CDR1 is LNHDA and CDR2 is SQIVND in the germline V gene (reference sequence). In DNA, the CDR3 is TGTGCCAGTAGTATGATGTGGGGGCTCGGTGAAAAACTGTTTTTT. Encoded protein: CASSMMWGLGEKLFF. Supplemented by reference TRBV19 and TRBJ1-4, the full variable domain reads DGGITQSPKYLFRKEGQNVTLSCEQNLNHDAMYWYRQDPGQGLRLIYYSQIVNDFQKGDIAEGYSVSREKKESFPLTVTSAQKNPTAFYLCASSMMWGLGEKLFFGSGTQLSVL.

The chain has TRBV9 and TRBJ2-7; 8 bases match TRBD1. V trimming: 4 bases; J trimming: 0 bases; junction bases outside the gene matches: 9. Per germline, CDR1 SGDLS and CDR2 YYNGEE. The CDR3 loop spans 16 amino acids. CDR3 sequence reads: CASSKDGQGPSYEQYF. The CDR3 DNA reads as TGTGCCAGCAGCAAAGACGGACAGGGCCCCTCCTACGAGCAGTACTTC.

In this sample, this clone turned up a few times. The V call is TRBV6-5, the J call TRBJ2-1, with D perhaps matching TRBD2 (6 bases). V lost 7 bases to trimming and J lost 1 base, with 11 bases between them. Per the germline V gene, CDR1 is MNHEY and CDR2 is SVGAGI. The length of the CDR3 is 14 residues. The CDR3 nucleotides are TGTGCCAGCACCCCGGGACTGTCCTACAATGAGCAGTTCTTC. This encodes CASTPGLSYNEQFF.

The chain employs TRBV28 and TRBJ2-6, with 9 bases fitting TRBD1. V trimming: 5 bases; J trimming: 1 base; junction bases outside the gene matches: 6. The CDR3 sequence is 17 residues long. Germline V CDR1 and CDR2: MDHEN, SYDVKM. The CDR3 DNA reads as TGTGCCAGCAGTGACAACAGGGGGCGTTCTGGGGCCAACGTCCTGACTTTC. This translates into CASSDNRGRSGANVLTF. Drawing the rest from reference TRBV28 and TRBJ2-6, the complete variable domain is DVKVTQSSRYLVKRTGEKVFLECVQDMDHENMFWYRQDPGLGLRLIYFSYDVKMKEKGDIPEGYSVSREKKERFSLILESASTNQTSMYLCASSDNRGRSGANVLTFGAGSRLTVL.

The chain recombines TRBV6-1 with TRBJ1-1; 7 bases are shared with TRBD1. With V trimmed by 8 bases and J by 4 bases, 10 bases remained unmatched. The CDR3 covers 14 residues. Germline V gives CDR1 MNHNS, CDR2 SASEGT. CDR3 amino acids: CASPERGPSTEAFF. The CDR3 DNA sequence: TGTGCCAGCCCCGAAAGGGGGCCGAGCACTGAAGCTTTCTTT.

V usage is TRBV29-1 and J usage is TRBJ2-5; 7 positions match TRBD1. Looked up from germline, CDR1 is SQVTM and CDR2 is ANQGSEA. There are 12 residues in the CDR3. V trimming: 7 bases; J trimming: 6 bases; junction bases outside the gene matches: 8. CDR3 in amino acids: CSARTGSKTQYF. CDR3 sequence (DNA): TGCAGCGCTCGGACAGGATCGAAGACCCAGTACTTC.

CDR3 sequence reads: CASSFNGAGASPLHF. Here the CDR3 DNA reads TGTGCCAGCTCCTTCAACGGGGCAGGGGCTTCACCCCTCCACTTT. This chain connects TRBV18 to TRBJ1-6; weak D call: TRBD1 (6 bases). Germline V lookup: CDR1 KGHSH, CDR2 LQKENI. V lost 6 bases, J lost 9 bases, and 18 bases lay in between. The CDR3 is 15 amino acids. Together with reference TRBV18 and TRBJ1-6, the CDR3 gives the full variable domain: NAGVMQNPRHLVRRRGQEARLRCSPMKGHSHVYWYRQLPEEGLKFMVYLQKENIIDESGMPKERFSAEFPKEGPSILRIQQVVRGDSAAYFCASSFNGAGASPLHFGNGTRLTVT.

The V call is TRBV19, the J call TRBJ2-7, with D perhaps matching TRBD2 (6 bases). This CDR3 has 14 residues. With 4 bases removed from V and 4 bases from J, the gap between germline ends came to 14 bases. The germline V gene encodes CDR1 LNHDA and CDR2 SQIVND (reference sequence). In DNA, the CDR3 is TGTGCCAGTAGTAATTTGGGACTGCCTTACGAGCAGTACTTC. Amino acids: CASSNLGLPYEQYF. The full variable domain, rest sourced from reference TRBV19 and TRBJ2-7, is DGGITQSPKYLFRKEGQNVTLSCEQNLNHDAMYWYRQDPGQGLRLIYYSQIVNDFQKGDIAEGYSVSREKKESFPLTVTSAQKNPTAFYLCASSNLGLPYEQYFGPGTRLTVT.

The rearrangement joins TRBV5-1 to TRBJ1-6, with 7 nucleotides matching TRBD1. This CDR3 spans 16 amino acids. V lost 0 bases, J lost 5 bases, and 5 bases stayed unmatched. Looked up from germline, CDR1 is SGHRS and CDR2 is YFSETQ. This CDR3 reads CASSLDSTGDNSPLHF. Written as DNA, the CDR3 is TGCGCCAGCAGCTTGGATTCAACAGGGGATAATTCACCCCTCCACTTT.